A single sample is the source of the 20 T cell receptor beta chains below, sequenced in a study of regulatory T cells in long-lasting Graves disease. Assembly of TCR beta libraries relied on iRepertoire HTBI primers together with Arm-PCR of CDR3 regions. TCRdb recomputed calls from the multiplex PCR reads with MiXCR, one row per CDR3 protein. The top ten hold approximately 18% of the sample, which has hundreds of thousands of distinct CDR3 sequences, 15% to 20% seen once. Time point of the sample: newly diagnosed GD, antithyroid drugs for less than 3 months. PBMC RNA served as the TCR library source. The sample was also linked to a second study, of T cells in Graves' hyperthyroidism and ophthalmopathy.

This specimen was peripheral blood mononuclear cells (PBMCs), taken at new diagnosis, from a patient treated with antithyroid drugs. The receptors stem from a woman in her 30s with Graves disease.

The chain joins TRBV5-1 to TRBJ1-6; D uncertain. The CDR3 is made up of 15 amino acids. V lost 0 bases to trimming and J lost 9 bases, with 13 bases between them. CDR1 is SGHRS, CDR2 YFSETQ, per germline. The CDR3 loop reads CASSLDGPSGSPLHF. In DNA, the CDR3 is TGCGCCAGCAGCTTGGATGGACCGTCGGGTTCACCCCTCCACTTT.

In this sample, this clonotype turned up many times. The chain joins TRBV20-1 to TRBJ1-5; 8 bases map to TRBD1. The CDR3 runs to 17 residues. V was clipped by 2 bases and J by 1 base; unmatched bases: 10. CDR1 is DFQATT, CDR2 SNEGSKA, per germline (reference sequence). CDR3 nucleotides: TGCAGTGCTAGAAGAGGACAGGGCGGTTGGAGCAATCAGCCCCAGCATTTT. Protein sequence: CSARRGQGGWSNQPQHF.

This clonotype was counted at least ten times. The chain carries TRBV12-3 or TRBV12-4 and TRBJ2-5; 15 bases fit TRBD2. The CDR3 length is 16 residues. After removal of 8 bases from V and 5 bases from J, the junction contained 9 bases not matched to a gene. CDR3 in amino acids: CASGGLAGGRGETQYF. The CDR3 DNA follows: TGTGCCAGCGGTGGACTAGCGGGAGGGCGGGGGGAGACCCAGTACTTC.

This clonotype was seen at least ten times. This chain connects TRBV7-3 to TRBJ1-4, with D possibly TRBD1 on 5 matching bases. Trimming took off 6 bases at V and 7 bases at J, with 15 bases between the two ends. The CDR3 spans 14 residues. The germline V gene has CDR1 SGHTA and CDR2 FQGTGA. CDR3 sequence (DNA): TGTGCCAGCAGGTCCAGGGATTGCGTTGAAAAACTGTTTTTT. It specifies CASRSRDCVEKLFF.

This clonotype has a handful of counts. The V call is TRBV20-1, the J call TRBJ2-3; a possible D gene is TRBD1 (6 bases). The V and J ends lost 4 bases and 9 bases respectively, with 17 bases between them. The CDR3 length is 13 residues. Germline CDR1 is DFQATT and CDR2 is SNEGSKA (reference sequence). CDR3 amino acids: CSANDGVRGTQYF. The CDR3 DNA sequence: TGCAGTGCTAACGATGGGGTTAGGGGGACGCAGTATTTT.

Comment on this clonotype: A much larger clone lies one base from this, so it may be a read error. This chain joins TRBV9 and TRBJ1-6; maybe TRBD1 (6 bases). CDR1 SGDLS and CDR2 YYNGEE come from the germline V gene. The V and J ends lost 6 bases and 7 bases respectively, with 17 bases between them. This CDR3 is built from 15 residues. The CDR3 bases are TGTGCCAGCACGAATGGGGGCACGGGGAATTCACCCCTCCACTTT. Residues: CASTNGGTGNSPLHF.

This clonotype has just a few counts. The chain is built from TRBV20-1 and TRBJ1-4, with 10 positions matching TRBD1. The CDR3 totals 17 residues. Germline CDR1 reads DFQATT; CDR2 reads SNEGSKA (reference sequence). V lost 2 bases and J lost 2; bases outside the gene matches: 8. Written as DNA, the CDR3 is TGCAGTGCTAGATTGGGGGGACAGGGGTTTACTAATGAAAAACTGTTTTTT. Its protein is CSARLGGQGFTNEKLFF.

This chain joins TRBV7-2 and TRBJ1-6, with no clear D. This CDR3 is 15 amino acids long. Germline V CDR1 and CDR2: SGHTA, FQGNSA. V was trimmed by 5 bases and J by 0 bases, leaving 8 bases between them. As DNA, the CDR3 is TGTGCCAGCAGCGAAGCCAGCTCCTATAATTCACCCCTCCACTTT. This encodes CASSEASSYNSPLHF.

The chain combines TRBV20-1 with TRBJ2-5; D might be TRBD2 (6 bases). The CDR3 is 11 residues long. Trimming shortened V by 0 bases and J by 12 bases, and 11 bases separated the two germline ends. In germline, CDR1 is DFQATT, CDR2 SNEGSKA (reference sequence). The CDR3 here is CSAREGGGEYF. The CDR3 DNA reads as TGCAGTGCTAGAGAAGGTGGAGGGGAGTACTTC.

Note on this clonotype: A much larger clone sits a single nucleotide away, making a read error possible. V usage is TRBV12-3 or TRBV12-4 and J usage is TRBJ1-1, with a weak D call TRBD1 (5 bases). Deletions cut 4 bases from V and 5 bases from J, with 11 bases between. The CDR3 covers 13 residues. CDR3 in DNA: TGTGCCAGCAGTTCGGGGGTAGGAACTGAAGCTTTCTTT. Translation: CASSSGVGTEAFF.

Many counts were recorded for this clonotype. The chain employs TRBV11-2 and TRBJ1-1; TRBD1 matches 10 bases. Germline CDR1 SGHAT, CDR2 FQNNGV. This CDR3 has 15 residues. Trimming cost V 4 bases and J 1 base; bases outside gene matches: 3. The CDR3 bases are TGTGCCAGCAGCTCCCGGACAGGGGGGAACACTGAAGCTTTCTTT. It translates to CASSSRTGGNTEAFF.

This clonotype came up many times. V and J are TRBV12-3 or TRBV12-4 and TRBJ2-1, with TRBD2 matching over 10 bases. Trimming at V came to 7 bases and at J to 6 bases, leaving 6 bases not matched to a gene. The CDR3 has 14 amino acids. CDR3 protein: CASMGTSGTNEQFF. CDR3 in DNA: TGTGCCAGCATGGGAACTAGCGGGACCAATGAGCAGTTCTTC.

This clonotype was observed a few times. The chain couples TRBV2 to TRBJ2-1; 7 bases are a match to TRBD2. The CDR3 runs to 19 residues. Germline values: CDR1 SNHLY, CDR2 FYNNEI. J lost 2 bases, V lost 8 bases, and 21 bases had no gene match. The CDR3 DNA follows: TGTGCCAGCCGCTTCGACCTTGAGCCGCGGGAGAACACCTACAATGAGCAGTTCTTC. As protein: CASRFDLEPRENTYNEQFF.

Regarding this clonotype: The final CDR3 position lacks the conserved phenylalanine or tryptophan, pointing to a likely read error. The limits of the CDR3 on the DNA are not certain, so only TCRdb's listed CDR3 is given. The chain links TRBV6-1 to TRBJ2-7; the D call in the table, TRBD1, was not verified against the DNA. Inclusive of both ends, the CDR3 amounts to 9 amino acids. Germline CDR1 is MNHNS and CDR2 is SASEGT. Here the CDR3 reads CASPVSGSD.

In its sample, this clonotype was seen a few times. The rearrangement links TRBV9 to TRBJ2-3; TRBD1 might be the D (6 bases). With 3 bases removed from V and 6 bases from J, the gap between germline ends came to 11 bases. The CDR3 has 13 amino acids. The germline gives CDR1 SGDLS, CDR2 YYNGEE. DNA for the CDR3: TGTGCCAGCAGCGCCCACAGGGCTGATACGCAGTATTTT. As protein: CASSAHRADTQYF.

V and J are TRBV6-2 or TRBV6-3 and TRBJ2-1; the match to TRBD2 covers 9 bases. CDR1 is MNHEY and CDR2 is SVGEGT in the germline V gene. Trimming took 0 bases from V and 7 from J; bases not matched to a gene: 7. The CDR3 runs to 16 residues. The CDR3 DNA reads as TGTGCCAGCAGTTACTCGGGCGGGAGGGCCGGTAATGAGCAGTTCTTC. This translates into CASSYSGGRAGNEQFF.

The CDR3 nucleotides are TGCGCCAGCAGCCAACAGGGGTCGGGGGCCAACGTCCTGACTTTC. Its translation is CASSQQGSGANVLTF. The rearrangement links TRBV4-1 to TRBJ2-6; TRBD1 might be the D (6 bases). Germline V lookup: CDR1 MGHRA, CDR2 YSYEKL. The CDR3 has 15 residues. Trimming took off 2 bases at V and 4 bases at J, with 9 bases between the two ends.

There are many counts of this clonotype. The chain employs TRBV7-9 and TRBJ2-1; D is ambiguous. V was pared by 3 bases and J by 5 bases, with 5 bases between. The CDR3 spans 12 residues. CDR1 and CDR2 (germline): SEHNR, FQNEAQ (reference sequence). Here the CDR3 DNA reads TGTGCCAGCAGCTTGTTGAACAATGAGCAGTTCTTC. Translating gives CASSLLNNEQFF.

There are a few counts of this clonotype. The chain has TRBV20-1 and TRBJ1-1, with unresolved D. The germline gives CDR1 DFQATT, CDR2 SNEGSKA (reference sequence). The CDR3 has 11 amino acids. CDR3 loop: CSCQMNTEAFF. The CDR3 DNA follows: TGCAGCTGCCAGATGAACACTGAAGCTTTCTTT.

This clonotype was seen more than once but under ten times. This chain joins TRBV19 and TRBJ2-1; D is possibly TRBD2 (6 bases). V lost 3 bases and J 0 bases, leaving 12 bases between the germline ends. The length of the CDR3 is 16 residues. Germline CDR1 is LNHDA and CDR2 is SQIVND (reference sequence). Here the CDR3 reads CASSINQGGSYNEQFF. CDR3 bases: TGTGCCAGTAGTATTAATCAGGGAGGCTCCTACAATGAGCAGTTCTTC.